The 8 T cell receptor beta chains listed next were all sequenced from one sample in a study of blood T cell repertoires in COVID-19. Measured with immunoSEQ multiplex PCR; TCRdb has only the in-frame clones, and not every one. The sample lists fewer than 300,000 clones, approximately 82% occurring once. Sequencing was carried out using peripheral blood. All receptors come from a woman between 18 and 29 years old with acute or convalescent COVID-19.

The V gene is TRBV19, the J gene TRBJ2-7, with a weak D call TRBD1 (6 bases). V was shortened by 3 bases and J by 9 bases, with 12 bases between the two germline ends. Germline CDR1 LNHDA, CDR2 SQIVND (reference sequence). This CDR3 spans 12 amino acids. CDR3: CASSILQGPQYF. CDR3 bases: TGTGCCAGTAGTATCCTACAGGGCCCGCAGTACTTC.

This sequence joins TRBV25-1 and TRBJ1-6, with D possibly TRBD1 on 6 matching bases. Trimming took off 0 bases at V and 8 bases at J, with 17 bases between the two ends. The CDR3 runs 17 residues. Germline V gives CDR1 MGHDK, CDR2 SYGVNS. The CDR3 sequence: CASSEYFPGDLDSPLHF. The CDR3 bases are TGTGCCAGCAGTGAATATTTCCCAGGGGACCTAGATTCACCCCTCCACTTT.

The V and J genes are TRBV28 and TRBJ2-4, with D tentatively TRBD1 (6 bases). Trimming pared 4 bases from V and 0 bases from J, leaving 13 bases between. This CDR3 comprises 16 residues. Germline CDR1 and CDR2: MDHEN and SYDVKM. The CDR3 here is CASSSGQPLAKNIQYF. CDR3 in DNA: TGTGCCAGCAGTTCCGGACAGCCATTAGCCAAAAACATTCAGTACTTC.

This clone showed up just once. J is TRBJ1-2 and V is TRBV6-4; 9 bases agree with TRBD1. CDR3 length: 16 residues. The trim removed 0 bases at V and 3 bases at J, leaving 5 bases unmatched. The germline CDR1 and CDR2 sequences are MRHNA and SNTAGT. The CDR3 region has the DNA TGTGCCAGCAGTGACTCGACTACAGGGGGCGACTATGGCTACACCTTC. This codes for CASSDSTTGGDYGYTF.

The chain is built from TRBV10-3 and TRBJ2-1; 7 bases are shared with TRBD1. Germline loops: CDR1 ENHRY, CDR2 SYGVKD. The V segment lost 3 bases and the J segment 4 bases; nucleotides outside the gene matches: 3. This CDR3 has 14 residues. The CDR3 DNA reads TGTGCCATCAGTGAAGGGACAGTTTACAATGAGCAGTTCTTC. Its protein is CAISEGTVYNEQFF.

The J gene is TRBJ2-5, the V gene TRBV7-8; TRBD1 agrees at 8 bases. Germline V gene data show CDR1 as SGHVS and CDR2 as FQNEAQ. The junction had 10 bases not matched to a gene; V was cut back by 3 bases and J by 4 bases. The CDR3 is 16 residues long. The CDR3 DNA is TGTGCCAGCAGCTTTTTATGGACAGGGAGCGGAGAGACCCAGTACTTC. Translation: CASSFLWTGSGETQYF.

The chain couples TRBV21-1 to TRBJ1-2. TRBV21-1 is assigned pseudogene status. There are 15 residues in the CDR3. This chain's CDR3 is CASSNKGRASYGYTF. The CDR3 DNA reads as TGTGCCAGCAGCAATAAAGGGAGGGCGAGCTATGGCTACACCTTC.

The rearrangement links TRBV18 to TRBJ2-7, with TRBD1 matching over 8 bases. CDR3 length: 14 amino acids. Germline trimming cut 3 bases from V and 2 bases from J; bases unmatched to any gene: 3. The germline gives CDR1 KGHSH, CDR2 LQKENI. The CDR3 DNA sequence: TGTGCCAGCTCACCCCAGGGGGCTACCTACGAGCAGTACTTC. This codes for CASSPQGATYEQYF. Using reference TRBV18 and TRBJ2-7 for the parts outside the CDR3, the full variable domain is NAGVMQNPRHLVRRRGQEARLRCSPMKGHSHVYWYRQLPEEGLKFMVYLQKENIIDESGMPKERFSAEFPKEGPSILRIQQVVRGDSAAYFCASSPQGATYEQYFGPGTRLTVT.